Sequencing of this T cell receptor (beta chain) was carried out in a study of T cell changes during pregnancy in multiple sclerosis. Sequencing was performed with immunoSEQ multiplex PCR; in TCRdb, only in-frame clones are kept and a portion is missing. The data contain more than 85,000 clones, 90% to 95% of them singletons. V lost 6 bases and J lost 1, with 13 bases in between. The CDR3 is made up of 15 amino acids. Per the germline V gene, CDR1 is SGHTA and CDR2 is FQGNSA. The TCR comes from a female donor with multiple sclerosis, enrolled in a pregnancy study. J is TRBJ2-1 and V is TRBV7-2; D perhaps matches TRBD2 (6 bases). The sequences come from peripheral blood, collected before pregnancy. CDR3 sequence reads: CASSAEGSSYNEQFF. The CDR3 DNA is TGTGCCAGCAGTGCGGAGGGCAGTTCCTACAATGAGCAGTTCTTC.